The 15 T cell receptor beta chains below all came from one sample that was sequenced in a study of blood T cell repertoires in COVID-19. Clones were read by immunoSEQ multiplex PCR, and TCRdb kept only the in-frame ones, dropping some. The sample shows around 400,000 clones, roughly 88% of them seen only once. Sequenced input: PBMCs or T cells enriched from blood (not recorded which). These receptors all stem from a woman under 30 who had been exposed to COVID-19.

With respect to this clone: The sample carries other DNA sequences with the same CDR3. This CDR3 is CASSDSGGSYNEQFF. CDR3 coding DNA: TGTGCCAGCAGTGACAGCGGGGGGTCCTACAATGAGCAGTTCTTC. The chain uses TRBV2 and TRBJ2-1; 9 bases are shared with TRBD2. The trim removed 3 bases at V and 1 base at J, leaving 1 base unmatched. CDR1 is SNHLY and CDR2 is FYNNEI in the germline V gene. CDR3 length equals 15 residues.

The chain carries TRBV30 and TRBJ2-1; maybe TRBD1 (6 bases). V was trimmed by 4 bases and J by 6 bases, leaving 16 bases between them. The CDR3 loop spans 14 amino acids. From germline, CDR1 is GTSNPN and CDR2 SVGIG (reference sequence). Here the CDR3 reads CAWKQGTILNEQFF. DNA for the CDR3: TGTGCCTGGAAACAGGGCACGATCCTCAATGAGCAGTTCTTC.

DNA of the CDR3: TGTGCCAGCTCACCGGGGCTTTCAGAGACCCAGTACTTC. Its protein product is CASSPGLSETQYF. The chain combines TRBV18 with TRBJ2-5; tentative D call: TRBD1 (5 bases). Germline V gene data show CDR1 as KGHSH and CDR2 as LQKENI. The V gene lost 3 bases and the J gene lost 4 bases, with 9 bases spanning the gap. The CDR3 spans 13 residues.

V is TRBV27 and J is TRBJ2-5; 14 nucleotides match TRBD2. This CDR3 comprises 17 residues. The germline V gene has CDR1 MNHEY and CDR2 SMNVEV (reference sequence). With V trimmed by 5 bases and J by 5 bases, 10 bases remained unmatched. The CDR3 nucleotides read TGTGCCAGCAGTCCTGGACTAGCGGGAGGCTTGGACGAGACCCAGTACTTC. Protein sequence: CASSPGLAGGLDETQYF.

V is TRBV18 and J is TRBJ2-1; D perhaps matches TRBD2 (5 bases). V lost 4 bases to trimming and J lost 3 bases, with 16 bases between them. The CDR3 has 16 amino acids. CDR1 is KGHSH, CDR2 LQKENI, per germline. CDR3 in amino acids: CASSLEELVFYNEQFF. CDR3 sequence (DNA): TGTGCCAGCTCACTCGAAGAACTAGTCTTCTACAATGAGCAGTTCTTC.

This clone came up once. The rearrangement joins TRBV18 to TRBJ2-4; 12 nucleotides align to TRBD1. This CDR3 region has 18 residues. After removal of 1 base from V and 0 bases from J, the junction contained 4 bases not matched to a gene. The germline V gene encodes CDR1 KGHSH and CDR2 LQKENI. CDR3 sequence: CASSPQGQGALAKNIQYF. Here the CDR3 DNA reads TGTGCCAGCTCACCACAGGGACAGGGGGCCCTAGCCAAAAACATTCAGTACTTC. Using reference TRBV18 and TRBJ2-4 for the parts outside the CDR3, the full variable domain is NAGVMQNPRHLVRRRGQEARLRCSPMKGHSHVYWYRQLPEEGLKFMVYLQKENIIDESGMPKERFSAEFPKEGPSILRIQQVVRGDSAAYFCASSPQGQGALAKNIQYFGAGTRLSVL.

This clone was observed a handful of times. This sequence joins TRBV29-1 and TRBJ2-5, with 10 bases that match TRBD2. This CDR3 contains 15 residues. Germline loops: CDR1 SQVTM, CDR2 ANQGSEA. With 6 bases clipped from V and 7 bases from J, the junction kept 14 bases outside the gene matches. In DNA form, the CDR3 reads TGCAGCGTCGAACTAGCGGGGCCATCCTTAGGGACCCAGTACTTC. It codes for CSVELAGPSLGTQYF.

The chain employs TRBV18 and TRBJ1-6; TRBD1 is a possible D gene (5 bases). In germline, CDR1 is KGHSH, CDR2 LQKENI. The CDR3 runs to 16 residues. Trimming removed 1 base from V and 7 bases from J, with 14 bases in between. The CDR3 loop is CASSPLSGAQNSPLHF. In nucleotides, the CDR3 is TGTGCCAGCTCACCACTCAGCGGGGCGCAAAATTCACCCCTCCACTTT.

V is TRBV25-1 and J is TRBJ2-7; 7 bases match TRBD1. CDR1 is MGHDK and CDR2 is SYGVNS in the germline V gene. This CDR3 spans 18 amino acids. V lost 6 bases to trimming and J lost 2 bases; unmatched junction nucleotides: 19. The CDR3 DNA reads TGTGCCAGCAGGAGTGATAGACTTGGGACAGCCCTCCCCTACGAGCAGTACTTC. Amino acids: CASRSDRLGTALPYEQYF.

The CDR3 coding sequence is TGTGCCACCAGTGACCCAACAGGGGTCACCGGGGAGCTGTTTTTT. Translation gives CATSDPTGVTGELFF. The rearrangement links TRBV24-1 to TRBJ2-2; 7 bases are shared with TRBD1. Trimming at V came to 4 bases and at J to 4 bases, leaving 5 bases not matched to a gene. This CDR3 spans 15 amino acids. Germline assignment: CDR1 KGHDR and CDR2 SFDVKD.

The chain is built from TRBV19 and TRBJ2-7; 8 nucleotides line up with TRBD1. The V and J ends lost 3 bases and 2 bases, in that order; junction bases with no gene match: 15. This CDR3 spans 18 amino acids. The V gene's germline CDR1 is LNHDA and CDR2 SQIVND (reference sequence). CDR3 amino acids: CASSISLSGTGDPYEQYF. Here the CDR3 DNA reads TGTGCCAGTAGTATTAGTCTCTCCGGGACAGGCGATCCCTACGAGCAGTACTTC.

The genes are TRBV12-3 or TRBV12-4 and TRBJ1-1; possibly TRBD1 for D (5 bases). Trimming left V 6 bases short and J 5 bases short, with 10 bases between. The CDR3 extends over 12 amino acids. This CDR3 is CASRMGGTEAFF. The CDR3 region has the DNA TGTGCCAGCAGGATGGGGGGTACTGAAGCTTTCTTT.

The rearrangement links TRBV4-2 to TRBJ1-5, with 8 nucleotides matching TRBD1. Germline V gene lookup returns CDR1 LGHNA and CDR2 YNFKEQ. Losses at the gene ends were 0 bases for V and 1 base for J; bases not matched to a gene: 5. There are 17 residues in the CDR3. The CDR3 bases are TGTGCCAGCAGCCAAGATAGGACAGGGCGGAGCAATCAGCCCCAGCATTTT. The encoded protein is CASSQDRTGRSNQPQHF.

The CDR3 DNA is TGTGCCAGCAGCTTGGGACTACCCGGGCATACGCAGTATTTT. It yields the protein CASSLGLPGHTQYF. The rearrangement links TRBV11-3 to TRBJ2-3; 7 nucleotides match TRBD2. The CDR3 loop spans 14 amino acids. Germline CDR1 and CDR2: SGHNT and YENEEA. J gave up 7 bases and V 3 bases, and 7 bases lay outside the gene matches.

V and J are TRBV28 and TRBJ2-7; no firm D call. This CDR3 is 11 amino acids long. V lost 1 base, J lost 6 bases, and 4 bases lay in between. Germline loops: CDR1 MDHEN, CDR2 SYDVKM. This CDR3 is CASSLFGEQYF. The CDR3 DNA sequence: TGTGCCAGCAGTTTATTCGGCGAGCAGTACTTC.